This entry is about one T cell receptor (beta chain). Its target is unknown. Sequencing of the DNA from cultured CD4+ T cells was carried out with the Oncomine TCR Beta short-read assay. From CD4+ T cells that had been cultured, genomic DNA was extracted. Using its own MiXCR run on the PCR reads, TCRdb lists one record per CDR3 protein. Of 15,000 to 20,000 distinct CDR3 sequences in the sample, 45% to 70% were seen once. Treatment: roughly 10-day PBMC culture with coronavirus spike peptide pools or control peptides (ViraFEST assay). Germline V gene lookup returns CDR1 LGHNA and CDR2 YNFKEQ. The V end lost 0 bases, the J end lost 3 bases, and 12 bases lay between the germline ends. CDR3 length equals 16 residues. The data were obtained in a study of vaccination and CD4 T cells after COVID-19. Study information: A median of approximately 100 days (range 35 to 161) separated diagnosis from post-COVID sampling. Cultures that served as controls received a CEFX pool, an HIV-1 Nef pool, or no peptide.

The source is a human donor who had recovered from COVID-19. The chain is built from TRBV4-2 and TRBJ1-5, with a weak D call TRBD1 (5 bases). Sequencing was done on a sample of CD4+ T cells from blood, cultured in vitro. The CDR3 loop is CASSQETGAFNQPQHF. CDR3 nucleotide sequence: TGTGCCAGCAGCCAAGAAACCGGGGCCTTCAATCAGCCCCAGCATTTT.